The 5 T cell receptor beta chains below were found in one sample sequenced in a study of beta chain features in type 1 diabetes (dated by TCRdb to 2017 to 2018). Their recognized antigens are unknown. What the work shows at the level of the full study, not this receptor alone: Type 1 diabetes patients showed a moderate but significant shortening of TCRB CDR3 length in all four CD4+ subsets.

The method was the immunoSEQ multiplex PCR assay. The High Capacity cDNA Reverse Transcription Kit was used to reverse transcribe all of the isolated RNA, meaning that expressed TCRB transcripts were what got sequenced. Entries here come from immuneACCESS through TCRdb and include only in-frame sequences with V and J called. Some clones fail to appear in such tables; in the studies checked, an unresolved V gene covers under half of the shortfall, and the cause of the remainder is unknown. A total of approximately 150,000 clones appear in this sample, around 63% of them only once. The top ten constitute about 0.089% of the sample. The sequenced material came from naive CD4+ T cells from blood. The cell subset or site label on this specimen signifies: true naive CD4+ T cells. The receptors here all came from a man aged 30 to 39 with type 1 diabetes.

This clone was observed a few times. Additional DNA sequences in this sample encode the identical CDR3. DNA for the CDR3: TGTGCCAGCAGCGTAGCGAGCGGGGGTTACAATGAGCAGTTCTTC. Translated, it gives CASSVASGGYNEQFF. The chain carries TRBV9 and TRBJ2-1; 8 nucleotides align to TRBD2. The CDR3 is made up of 15 amino acids. The V gene's germline CDR1 is SGDLS and CDR2 YYNGEE. The V and J ends lost 0 bases and 4 bases, in that order; junction bases with no gene match: 3.

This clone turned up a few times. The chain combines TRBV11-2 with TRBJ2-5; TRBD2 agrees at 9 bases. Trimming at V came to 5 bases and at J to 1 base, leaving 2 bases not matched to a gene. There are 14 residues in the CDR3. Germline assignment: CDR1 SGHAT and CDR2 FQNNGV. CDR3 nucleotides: TGTGCCAGCAGCCCGGGACTAGCCCAAGAGACCCAGTACTTC. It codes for CASSPGLAQETQYF. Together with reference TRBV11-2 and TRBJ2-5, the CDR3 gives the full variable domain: EAGVAQSPRYKIIEKRQSVAFWCNPISGHATLYWYQQILGQGPKLLIQFQNNGVVDDSQLPKDRFSAERLKGVDSTLKIQPAKLEDSAVYLCASSPGLAQETQYFGPGTRLLVL.

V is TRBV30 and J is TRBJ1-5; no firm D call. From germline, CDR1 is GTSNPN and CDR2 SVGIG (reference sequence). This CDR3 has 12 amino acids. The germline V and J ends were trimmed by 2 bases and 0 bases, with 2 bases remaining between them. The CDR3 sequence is CAWSFSNQPQHF. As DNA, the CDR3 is TGTGCCTGGAGTTTTAGCAATCAGCCCCAGCATTTT.

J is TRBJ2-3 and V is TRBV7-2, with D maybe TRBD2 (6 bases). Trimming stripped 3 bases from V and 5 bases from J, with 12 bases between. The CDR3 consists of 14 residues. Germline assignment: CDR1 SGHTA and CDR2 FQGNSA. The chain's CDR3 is CASSFYLSGDTQYF. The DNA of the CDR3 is TGTGCCAGCAGCTTTTACCTTAGCGGAGATACGCAGTATTTT.

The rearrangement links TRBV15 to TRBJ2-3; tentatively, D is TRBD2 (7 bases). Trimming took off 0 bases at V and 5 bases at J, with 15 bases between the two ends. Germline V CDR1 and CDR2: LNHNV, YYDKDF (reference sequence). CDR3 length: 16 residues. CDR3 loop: CATSRDPAGAGDTQYF. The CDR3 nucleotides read TGTGCCACCAGCAGAGATCCTGCGGGGGCAGGAGATACGCAGTATTTT.